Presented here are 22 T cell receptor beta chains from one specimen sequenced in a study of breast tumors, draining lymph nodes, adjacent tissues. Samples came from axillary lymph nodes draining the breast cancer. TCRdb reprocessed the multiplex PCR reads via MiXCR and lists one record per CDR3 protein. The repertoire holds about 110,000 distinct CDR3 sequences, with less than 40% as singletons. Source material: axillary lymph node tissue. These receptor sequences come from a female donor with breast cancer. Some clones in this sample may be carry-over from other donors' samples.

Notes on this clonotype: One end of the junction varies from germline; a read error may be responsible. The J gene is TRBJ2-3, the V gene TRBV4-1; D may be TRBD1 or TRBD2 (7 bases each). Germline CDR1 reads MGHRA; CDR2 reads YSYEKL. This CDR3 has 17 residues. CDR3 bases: TGCGCCAGCAGCGCCGCAGGGAGGGGAGGGGGCACAGATACGCAGTGTTTT. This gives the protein CASSAAGRGGGTDTQCF.

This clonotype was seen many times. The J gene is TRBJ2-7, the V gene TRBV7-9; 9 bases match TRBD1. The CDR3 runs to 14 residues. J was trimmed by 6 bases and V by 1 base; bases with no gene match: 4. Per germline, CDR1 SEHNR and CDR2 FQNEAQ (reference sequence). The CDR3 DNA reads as TGTGCCAGCAGCTTAGACAGGGGGCGTCCCGAGCAGTACTTC. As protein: CASSLDRGRPEQYF. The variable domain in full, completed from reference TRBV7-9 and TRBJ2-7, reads DTGVSQNPRHKITKRGQNVTFRCDPISEHNRLYWYRQTLGQGPEFLTYFQNEAQLEKSRLLSDRFSAERPKGSFSTLEIQRTEQGDSAMYLCASSLDRGRPEQYFGPGTRLTVT.

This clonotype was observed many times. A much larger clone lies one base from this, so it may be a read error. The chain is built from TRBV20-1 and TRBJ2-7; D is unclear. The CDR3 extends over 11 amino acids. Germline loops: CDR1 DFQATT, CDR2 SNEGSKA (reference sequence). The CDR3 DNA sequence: TGCAGTGGGAAAATCTCCTACGAGCAGTCCTTC. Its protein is CSGKISYEQSF.

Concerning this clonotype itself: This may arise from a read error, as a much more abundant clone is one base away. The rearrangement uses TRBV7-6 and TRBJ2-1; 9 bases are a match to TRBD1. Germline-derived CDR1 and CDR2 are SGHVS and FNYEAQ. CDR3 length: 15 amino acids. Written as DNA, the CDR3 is TGTGCCGGCAGCCCCTGGACAGGGGAGAACAATGAGCAGTTCTTC. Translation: CAGSPWTGENNEQFF.

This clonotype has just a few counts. CDR3 sequence reads: CASSLSPSTSGRAGSGELFF. The CDR3 nucleotides are TGTGCCAGCAGTTTAAGCCCCTCCACTAGCGGGAGGGCCGGTTCCGGGGAGCTGTTTTTT. V gene TRBV12-3 or TRBV12-4 combines with J gene TRBJ2-2; TRBD2 agrees at 13 bases. V shed 2 bases, J shed 6 bases, and the junction held 15 bases outside the gene matches. This CDR3 spans 20 amino acids.

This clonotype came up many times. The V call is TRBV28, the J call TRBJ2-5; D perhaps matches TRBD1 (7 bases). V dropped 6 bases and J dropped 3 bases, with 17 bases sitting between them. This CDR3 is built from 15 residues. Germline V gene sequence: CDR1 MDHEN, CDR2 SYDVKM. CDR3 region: CASRGRQGGEETQYF. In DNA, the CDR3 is TGTGCCAGCAGAGGTAGACAGGGAGGAGAAGAGACCCAGTACTTC.

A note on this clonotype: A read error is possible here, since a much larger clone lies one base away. CDR3 loop: CASSFRREMNTEASF. The DNA for the CDR3 is TGTGCCAGCAGTTTTCGGCGGGAGATGAACACTGAAGCTTCCTTT. The V gene is TRBV12-3 or TRBV12-4, the J gene TRBJ1-1; no definite D call. The CDR3 runs to 15 residues.

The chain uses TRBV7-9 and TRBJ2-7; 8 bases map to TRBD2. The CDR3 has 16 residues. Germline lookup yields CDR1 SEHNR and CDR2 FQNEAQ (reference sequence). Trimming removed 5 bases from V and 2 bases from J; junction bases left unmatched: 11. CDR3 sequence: CASSPRAGALTYEQYF. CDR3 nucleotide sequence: TGTGCCAGCAGCCCCCGAGCGGGAGCTCTAACCTACGAGCAGTACTTC.

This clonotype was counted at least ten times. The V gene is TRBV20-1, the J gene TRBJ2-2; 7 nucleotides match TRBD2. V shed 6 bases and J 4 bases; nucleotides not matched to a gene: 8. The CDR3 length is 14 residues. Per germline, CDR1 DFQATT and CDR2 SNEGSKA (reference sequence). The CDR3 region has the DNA TGCAGTGCCGGCGGGAGTGATATCACCGGGGAGCTGTTTTTT. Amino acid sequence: CSAGGSDITGELFF.

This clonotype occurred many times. CDR3: CASSTSGGLSYEQYF. The CDR3 nucleotides read TGTGCCAGTAGTACTTCAGGGGGCCTTTCCTACGAGCAGTACTTC. The V gene is TRBV19, the J gene TRBJ2-7, with TRBD1 matching over 8 bases. Germline V gene lookup returns CDR1 LNHDA and CDR2 SQIVND (reference sequence). The ends lost 4 bases at V and 1 base at J; junction bases unmatched: 6. This CDR3 has 15 amino acids.

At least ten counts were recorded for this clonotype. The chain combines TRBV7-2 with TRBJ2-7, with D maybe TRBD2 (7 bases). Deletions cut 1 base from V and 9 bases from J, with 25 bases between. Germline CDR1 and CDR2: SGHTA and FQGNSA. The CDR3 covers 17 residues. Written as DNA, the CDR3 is TGTGCCAGCAGCTTAGATACTAGGGGGGGGGCCCTCCAAGGGCAGTACTTC. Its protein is CASSLDTRGGALQGQYF.

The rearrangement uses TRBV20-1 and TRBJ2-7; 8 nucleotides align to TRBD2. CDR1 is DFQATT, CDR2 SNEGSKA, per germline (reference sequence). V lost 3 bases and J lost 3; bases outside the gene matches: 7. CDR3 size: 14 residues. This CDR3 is CSARRLAGLYEQYF. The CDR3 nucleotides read TGCAGTGCTAGGAGGCTAGCGGGCCTCTACGAGCAGTACTTC.

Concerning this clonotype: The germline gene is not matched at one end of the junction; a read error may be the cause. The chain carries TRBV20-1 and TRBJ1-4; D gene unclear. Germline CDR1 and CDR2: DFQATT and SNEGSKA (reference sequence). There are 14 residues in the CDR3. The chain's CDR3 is CSANQPETNEKLFF. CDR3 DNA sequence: TGCAGCGCTAATCAACCAGAGACTAATGAAAAACTGTTTTTT.

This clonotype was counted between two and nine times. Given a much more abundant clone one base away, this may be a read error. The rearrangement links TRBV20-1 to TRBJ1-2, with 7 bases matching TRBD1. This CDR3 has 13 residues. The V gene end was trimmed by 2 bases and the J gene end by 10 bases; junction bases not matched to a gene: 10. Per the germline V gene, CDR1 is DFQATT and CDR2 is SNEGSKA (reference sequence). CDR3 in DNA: TGCAGTGCTAGAACGACAGGGTTAGGCGCCTACACCTTC. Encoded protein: CSARTTGLGAYTF.

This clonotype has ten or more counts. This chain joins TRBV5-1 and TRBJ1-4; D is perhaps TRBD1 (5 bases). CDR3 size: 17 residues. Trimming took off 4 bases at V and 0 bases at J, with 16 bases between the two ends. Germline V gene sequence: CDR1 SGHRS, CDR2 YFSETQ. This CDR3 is CASSEGVGGATNEKLFF. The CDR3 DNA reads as TGCGCCAGCAGCGAAGGTGTCGGGGGAGCAACTAATGAAAAACTGTTTTTT.

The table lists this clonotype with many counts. CDR3: CASHSVKGQFF. The CDR3 coding sequence is TGTGCCAGCCATTCAGTAAAGGGGCAGTTCTTC. The chain uses TRBV19 and TRBJ2-1; no clear D gene. The CDR3 is made up of 11 amino acids. V lost 9 bases and J lost 12, with 15 bases in between. The V gene's germline CDR1 is LNHDA and CDR2 SQIVND (reference sequence).

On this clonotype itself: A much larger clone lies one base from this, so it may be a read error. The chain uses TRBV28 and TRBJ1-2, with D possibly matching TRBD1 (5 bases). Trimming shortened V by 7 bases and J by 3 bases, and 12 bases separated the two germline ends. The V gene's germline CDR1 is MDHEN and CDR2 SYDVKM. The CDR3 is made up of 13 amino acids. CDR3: CASTRGAYYGYTF. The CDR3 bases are TGTGCCAGCACTCGGGGCGCCTACTATGGCTACACCTTC.

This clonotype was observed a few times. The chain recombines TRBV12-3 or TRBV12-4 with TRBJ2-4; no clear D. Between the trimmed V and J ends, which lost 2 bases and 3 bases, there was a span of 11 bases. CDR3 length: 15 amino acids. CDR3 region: CASSLTLNSKNIQYF. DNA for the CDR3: TGTGCCAGCAGTTTAACCCTAAATAGCAAAAACATTCAGTACTTC.

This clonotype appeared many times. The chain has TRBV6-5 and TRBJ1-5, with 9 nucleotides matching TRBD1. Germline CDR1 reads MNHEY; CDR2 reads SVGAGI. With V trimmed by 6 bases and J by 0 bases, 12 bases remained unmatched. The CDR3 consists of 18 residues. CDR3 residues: CASSTTGQGMVSNQPQHF. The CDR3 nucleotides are TGTGCCAGCAGCACCACGGGACAGGGAATGGTTAGCAATCAGCCCCAGCATTTT.

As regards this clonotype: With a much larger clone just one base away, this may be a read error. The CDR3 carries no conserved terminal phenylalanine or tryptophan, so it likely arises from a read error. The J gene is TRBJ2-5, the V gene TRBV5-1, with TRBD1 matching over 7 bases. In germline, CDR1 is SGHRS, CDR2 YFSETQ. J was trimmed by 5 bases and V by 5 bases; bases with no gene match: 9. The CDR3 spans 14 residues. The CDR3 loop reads CASSETGPGETQYC. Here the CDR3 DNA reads TGCGCCAGCAGTGAGACAGGGCCAGGGGAGACCCAGTACTGC.

The CDR3 nucleotides read TGTGCCAGCAGTCTCGGGACAACCTCCTACGAGCAGTACTTC. Amino acid sequence: CASSLGTTSYEQYF. The V call is TRBV5-5, the J call TRBJ2-7; the D gene is possibly TRBD1 (6 bases). Germline V lookup: CDR1 SGHKS, CDR2 YYEKEE (reference sequence). V dropped 5 bases and J dropped 0 bases, with 12 bases sitting between them. This CDR3 has 14 residues. Together with reference TRBV5-5 and TRBJ2-7, the CDR3 gives the full variable domain: DAGVTQSPTHLIKTRGQQVTLRCSPISGHKSVSWYQQVLGQGPQFIFQYYEKEERGRGNFPDRFSARQFPNYSSELNVNALLLGDSALYLCASSLGTTSYEQYFGPGTRLTVT.

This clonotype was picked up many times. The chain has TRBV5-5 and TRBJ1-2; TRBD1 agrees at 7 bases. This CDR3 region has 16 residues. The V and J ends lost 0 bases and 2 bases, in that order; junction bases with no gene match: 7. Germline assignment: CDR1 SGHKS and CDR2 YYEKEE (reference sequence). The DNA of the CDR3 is TGTGCCAGCAGCTTGGCGACAGGGAGGTGGAACTATGGCTACACCTTC. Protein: CASSLATGRWNYGYTF.